The rows below give T cell receptor beta chains drawn from one sample of a study of T cell clones after liver transplantation. The table came from immunoSEQ multiplex PCR; TCRdb's copy has only in-frame clones and leaves some out. The sample lists roughly 50,000 clones; approximately 88% were seen once. The source was CD4+ T cells from blood, collected before liver transplant. All receptors derive from a human donor who received a liver transplant. The CDR3 runs from the conserved cysteine through the conserved F or W. D genes are given only for firm matches. Clone size appears in some rows only: once, few, many, or a class for an expanded clone.

>-|-|TRBV13|TRBJ2-6
TGTGCCAGCAGCGTTGGAAAGCTGAGACAAAGTCGGGCCAACGTCCTGACTTTC
CASSVGKLRQSRANVLTF
>-|TRBD2|TRBV19|TRBJ2-5
TGTGCCAGTAGTATCCCCGGACTAGCAGAGGAGACCCAGTACTTC
CASSIPGLAEETQYF
>-|-|TRBV9|TRBJ2-3
TGTGCCAGCAGCGTAGAACTAGCAGGATATACGCAGTATTTT
CASSVELAGYTQYF
>-|-|TRBV5-6|TRBJ2-1
TGTGCCAGCAGCCCGGCCCCAAGTGAGCAGTTCTTC
CASSPAPSEQFF
>-|-|TRBV9|TRBJ1-5
TGTGCCAGCAGCGTAGAGCCGGATCAGCCCCAGCATTTT
CASSVEPDQPQHF
>-|-|TRBV7-2|TRBJ2-4
TGTGCCAGCAGCTACGGTCGGACAGCCCGAGGCATTCAGTACTTC
CASSYGRTARGIQYF
>once|-|TRBV6-5|TRBJ1-6
TGTGCCAAAAGGACGGATTATAATTCACCCCTCCACTTT
CAKRTDYNSPLHF
>-|TRBD2|TRBV7-2|TRBJ2-5
TGTGCCAGCAGCTCTCTACCCCTAGCGGGAGTGGAGACCCAGTACTTC
CASSSLPLAGVETQYF
>once|-|TRBV29-1|TRBJ2-2
TGCAGCGTTTTTGGGACTCTCAACACCGGGGAGCTGTTTTTT
CSVFGTLNTGELFF
>-|-|TRBV12-5|TRBJ1-1
TGTGCTAGTGCCCCGACGGGGAACACTGAAGCTTTCTTT
CASAPTGNTEAFF
>-|TRBD1|TRBV7-2|TRBJ1-2
TGTGCCAGCACCGGACAGGCTCGCGGCTACACCTTC
CASTGQARGYTF
>-|-|TRBV6-5|TRBJ1-3
TGTGCCAGCACCGACGACGGTTACGGAAACACCATATATTTT
CASTDDGYGNTIYF
>-|-|TRBV6-6|TRBJ1-5
TGTGCCAGCAGTCTGCTGGGCGGCAATCAGCCCCAGCATTTT
CASSLLGGNQPQHF
>-|-|TRBV9|TRBJ1-2
TGTGCCAGCGGTGAGGGGTTTAACTATGGCTACACCTTC
CASGEGFNYGYTF
>-|-|TRBV5-4|TRBJ1-2
TGTGCCAGCAGTCCCGGGACCCGGGAGGGCTACACCTTC
CASSPGTREGYTF
>-|-|TRBV4-1|TRBJ2-1
TGCGCCAGCAGCCAAGAACTAGCCCTGTTCTTC
CASSQELALFF
>few|-|TRBV11-2|TRBJ2-7
TGTGCCAGCAGCCCCCCCCGGGGCTGGCGGGTGCCCTCCTACGAGCAGTACTTC
CASSPPRGWRVPSYEQYF
>once|TRBD1|TRBV2|TRBJ2-7
TGTGCCAGCTCTCGAGGACAGGGTATATACGAGCAGTACTTC
CASSRGQGIYEQYF
>-|-|TRBV19|TRBJ2-5
TGTGCCAGTAGTAACCGAGCAGGAGACCAAGAGACCCAGTACTTC
CASSNRAGDQETQYF
>-|-|TRBV5-5|TRBJ2-6
TGTGCCAGCAACGGTGGAACATTCTCTGGGGCCAACGTCCTGACTTTC
CASNGGTFSGANVLTF
>-|TRBD2|TRBV7-3|TRBJ2-2
TGTGCCAGCAGCTTATACGGGACTAGCGGGTCCGGGAAGCTGTTTTTT
CASSLYGTSGSGKLFF
>-|-|TRBV6-1|TRBJ2-3
TGTGCCAGCAGTGAAGGAAAGGGGTTGGGCACAGATACGCAGTATTTT
CASSEGKGLGTDTQYF